This TCR beta chain was captured in a study of blood T cells in healthy people across ages. CDR3 length: 14 residues. CDR1 and CDR2 (germline): SGHRS, YFSETQ. J lost 5 bases, V lost 4 bases, and 2 bases had no gene match. Then a second PCR, running roughly 7 to 11 cycles, was carried out with a sample-barcoded 5' primer and a J-beta primer mix. In TCRdb, the 5' RACE reads were re-called with MiXCR into one record per CDR3 protein. The profile shows 650,000 to 800,000 distinct CDR3 sequences, 40% to 50% of them singletons. The sequence was collected from a man in his sixties in good health. The J gene is TRBJ1-6, the V gene TRBV5-1, with 8 bases that match TRBD1. The specimen was blood. CDR3 bases: TGCGCCAGCAGCGCGGGACAGGATAATTCACCCCTCCACTTT. Its translation is CASSAGQDNSPLHF.